This TCR beta chain was sequenced for a study of blood T cell repertoires in COVID-19. Cohorts were determined from participant-reported clinical history. Each recovered donor of Cohort 3 presented with two negative PCRs, clearance, or symptom resolution. The ends were cut back, 3 bases at V and 5 bases at J, with 7 bases in the middle. The CDR3 has 11 amino acids. Germline values: CDR1 DFQATT, CDR2 SNEGSKA (reference sequence). Data came from immunoSEQ multiplex PCR; TCRdb stores just in-frame clones and leaves some out. The table records 110,000 to 150,000 clones, about 80% of them present only once.

The chain joins TRBV20-1 to TRBJ2-5; D is uncertain. This clonotype was obtained from a woman aged 45-65 years who had recovered from COVID-19. Input material: PBMCs or T cells enriched from blood (not recorded which). The CDR3, as DNA: TGCAGTGCTAGCCTTGAGGAGACCCAGTACTTC. Translating gives CSASLEETQYF.